The text below deals with one T cell receptor beta chain. It has no known antigen specificity. It has no much larger one-base neighbor in the sample; base qualities were not kept. This entry is derived from a study of sequential checkpoint blockade in melanoma (dated by TCRdb to about 2019). Notes on the research overall: Using 1:1 randomization, the trial assigned patients either to first-line nivolumab followed by ipilimumab (arm A) or to ipilimumab followed by nivolumab (arm B). Maintenance nivolumab was given following each of the two trial sequences. DNA from 90 to 95 melanoma tumor samples collected before treatment underwent TCRbeta immunosequencing. For 20 to 25 patients, matched tumor biopsies were obtained before treatment and at week 13, following single-agent nivolumab (arm A) or ipilimumab (arm B). In about 75% of the matched pre- and post-treatment tumor biopsy pairs, both biopsies came from the same lesion. Results and caveats for the whole study, not just this receptor: PD-L1 staining and CD8+ T-cell counts correlated with tumor T-cell fraction and clonality, whereas mutational load did not. Larger, independent patient cohorts are needed to validate the response-prediction model that combines TCR metrics and mutation burden. Achieving clinical benefit was about 30 times more likely for patients whose tumor T-cell fraction and clonality increased by week 13. Within-arm analyses of tumor T-cell fraction were limited by small sample sizes and reduced statistical power. In the nivolumab-first arm (arm A), an association was found between pretreatment tumor TIL clonality and response (P = .04).

This specimen's treatment or condition label, per the study, means: randomized to nivolumab then ipilimumab (arm A) or the reverse (arm B). None of the trial patients had been given prior DNA-damaging chemotherapy. Samples came from patients with melanoma in CheckMate 064, a randomized, open-label phase II trial of sequential checkpoint blockade. Genomic DNA from formalin-fixed paraffin-embedded (FFPE) tissue samples was used for tumor TCR sequencing. From the germline V gene, CDR1 is SQVTM and CDR2 is ANQGSEA. The CDR3, from cysteine to phenylalanine, totals 12 residues. Only CDR3 DNA is held: 36 bases, read in frame from base 1. Trimming costs V 4 bases and J 1 base, and their ends lie 7 bases apart. The immunoSEQ Assay was used to immunosequence TCRbeta CDR3 regions from genomic DNA. Before high-throughput sequencing, the genomic DNA was amplified using bias-controlled multiplex PCR. As for the authors' bioinformatics: To quantify the absolute abundance of each unique TCRbeta CDR3 region, the sequences were collapsed and filtered. Clonality, defined as 1 minus Pielou's evenness, was calculated using only productive rearrangements. Tumor T-cell fraction was calculated by normalizing TCRbeta template counts to usable DNA, which was estimated from several housekeeping genes. A previously published method was used to identify clones whose frequencies were significantly greater in on-treatment samples than in baseline samples. In its TCRdb copy, this immuneACCESS table keeps in-frame sequences only and misses some clones. Where compared with another copy, unresolved V genes explain less than half of these, and the others have no known cause. D and trimming come from the DNA, and the V and J calls and clone size come from that table. In this sample the table shows more than 10,000 clones, 25% to 30% of which occur a single time. The ten biggest clones cover around 17% of the sample.

Recombination joined TRBV29-1 with TRBJ1-1, with no D gene named confidently. This clonotype was sampled from a human donor with melanoma. Sequenced material: tumor tissue (inferred from file names), taken from a patient given nivolumab and ipilimumab in sequence. Here is the DNA: TGCAGCGTTGCGGACGGGAACACTGAAGCTTTCTTT. It specifies CSVADGNTEAFF.